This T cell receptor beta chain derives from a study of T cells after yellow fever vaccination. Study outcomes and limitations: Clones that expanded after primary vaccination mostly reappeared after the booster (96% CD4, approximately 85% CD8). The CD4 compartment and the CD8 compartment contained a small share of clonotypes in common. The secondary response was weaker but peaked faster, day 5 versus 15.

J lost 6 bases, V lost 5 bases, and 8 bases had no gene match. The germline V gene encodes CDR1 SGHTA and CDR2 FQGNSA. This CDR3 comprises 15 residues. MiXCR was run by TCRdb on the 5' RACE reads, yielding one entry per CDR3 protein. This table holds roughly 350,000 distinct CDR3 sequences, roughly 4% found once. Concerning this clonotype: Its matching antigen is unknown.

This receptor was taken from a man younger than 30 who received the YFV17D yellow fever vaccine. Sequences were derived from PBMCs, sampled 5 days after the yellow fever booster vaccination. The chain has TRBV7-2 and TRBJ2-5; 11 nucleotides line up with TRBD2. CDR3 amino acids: CASSSSGGAWKTQYF. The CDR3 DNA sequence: TGTGCCAGCAGCAGTAGCGGGGGGGCCTGGAAGACCCAGTACTTC.